This TCR beta chain is from a study of CD8 T cells in Susac syndrome (dated by TCRdb to 2018 to 2020). Looking at the study overall: Among the Susac syndrome patients who were sequenced, clinically active disease was present in more than 5 and clinical remission was observed in roughly 8. Whether CD8+ T cell activation and differentiation in Susac syndrome was antigen driven was tested using repertoire sequencing. At blood withdrawal, Susac syndrome patients were either therapy-naive, taking corticosteroids (in some cases with IVIg as well), or taking IVIg alone.

Comment on this clonotype: Its recognized antigen is unknown. No qualities accompany the bases; no much larger clone lies one base away.

The CDR3, cysteine through phenylalanine, is 13 amino acids long. Only the CDR3 portion is preserved as DNA: 39 bases, with reading frame beginning at the first base. The germline V gene provides CDR1 SQVTM and CDR2 ANQGSEA. High-throughput TCR beta sequencing profiled peripheral blood CD8+ and CD4+ T cells from healthy donors, Susac syndrome patients and multiple sclerosis patients. The Susac syndrome patients fulfilled recently defined diagnostic criteria for either definite or probable disease. Bulk CD8+ and CD4+ T cells were purified magnetically by negative isolation, whereas CD8+ TEMRA cells were enriched by FACS. Blood was drawn into EDTA tubes, processed within 24 hours, and PBMCs were isolated by density gradient centrifugation. PBMCs intended for TCR sequencing were cryopreserved in liquid nitrogen and were subsequently thawed in a 37 degrees C water bath. The sorted or isolated CD4+, CD8+ and CD8+ TEMRA cells reached a purity of at least 90%.

RNA was extracted with the RNeasy kit and 0.5 to 1 ug was reverse transcribed using random hexamers. The immunoSEQ multiplex PCR assay, covering 54 Vbeta and 13 Jbeta segments, was used to amplify TCR beta CDR3 regions. PCR amplification bias was corrected by using a synthetic template baseline for primer optimization and computational correction. Per the original workflow: Reads were annotated to V, D and J genes per IMGT and analyzed with immunoSEQ Analyzer, keeping only productive sequences. Clonality was calculated as one minus the Shannon entropy normalized by log2 of the number of productive unique sequences. For each patient and control, public and private clones were evaluated among the 100 most prevalent clones. Susac-specific clones were defined as absent from healthy and MS cohorts, 850 to 1,300 published viral clones and other ImmuneACCESS disease sequences. TCRdb handled the public reads itself, with Q25 trimming in fastp and clone calling in MiXCR, and kept productive beta chains. Under each unique CDR3 protein, matching rows form one entry showing the most common genes and DNA. These V and J calls rely on TCRdb rather than the paper's analysis. The sample has some 150,000 distinct CDR3 sequences on record, 85% to 95% of them singletons. The biggest ten clones account for 0.15% to 0.2% of the sample.

On the study overall, not on this receptor specifically: The number of individuals in the TCR sequencing and HLA analysis was acknowledged as relatively small. No clonal expansion was detected in the CD4+ T cell repertoire of Susac syndrome patients.

In this chain, TRBV29-1 is recombined with TRBJ1-5; matching of 6 bases hints at TRBD1 as the D gene. Input material: CD4+ T cells from PBMCs. This sequence originates from a human donor with Susac syndrome. The CDR3 protein sequence reads: CRSPRGRNQPQHF. The DNA is as follows: TGCAGGTCCCCCCGGGGGCGTAATCAGCCCCAGCATTTT. Reference TRBV29-1 and TRBJ1-5 genes cover what lies past the CDR3, so the full variable domain is SAVISQKPSRDICQRGTSLTIQCQVDSQVTMMFWYRQQPGQSLTLIATANQGSEATYESGFVIDKFPISRPNLTFSTLTVSNMSPEDSSIYLCRSPRGRNQPQHFGDGTRLSIL.